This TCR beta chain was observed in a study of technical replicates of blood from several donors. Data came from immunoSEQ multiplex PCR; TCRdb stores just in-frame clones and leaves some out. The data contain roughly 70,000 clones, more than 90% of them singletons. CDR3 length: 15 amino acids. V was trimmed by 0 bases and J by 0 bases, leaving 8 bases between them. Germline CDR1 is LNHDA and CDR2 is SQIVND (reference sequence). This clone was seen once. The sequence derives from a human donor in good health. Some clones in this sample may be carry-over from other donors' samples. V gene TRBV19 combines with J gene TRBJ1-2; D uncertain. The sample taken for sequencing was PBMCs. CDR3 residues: CASSIEGRANYGYTF. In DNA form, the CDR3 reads TGTGCCAGTAGTATAGAGGGGAGAGCTAACTATGGCTACACCTTC. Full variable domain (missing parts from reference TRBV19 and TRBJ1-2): DGGITQSPKYLFRKEGQNVTLSCEQNLNHDAMYWYRQDPGQGLRLIYYSQIVNDFQKGDIAEGYSVSREKKESFPLTVTSAQKNPTAFYLCASSIEGRANYGYTFGSGTRLTVV.